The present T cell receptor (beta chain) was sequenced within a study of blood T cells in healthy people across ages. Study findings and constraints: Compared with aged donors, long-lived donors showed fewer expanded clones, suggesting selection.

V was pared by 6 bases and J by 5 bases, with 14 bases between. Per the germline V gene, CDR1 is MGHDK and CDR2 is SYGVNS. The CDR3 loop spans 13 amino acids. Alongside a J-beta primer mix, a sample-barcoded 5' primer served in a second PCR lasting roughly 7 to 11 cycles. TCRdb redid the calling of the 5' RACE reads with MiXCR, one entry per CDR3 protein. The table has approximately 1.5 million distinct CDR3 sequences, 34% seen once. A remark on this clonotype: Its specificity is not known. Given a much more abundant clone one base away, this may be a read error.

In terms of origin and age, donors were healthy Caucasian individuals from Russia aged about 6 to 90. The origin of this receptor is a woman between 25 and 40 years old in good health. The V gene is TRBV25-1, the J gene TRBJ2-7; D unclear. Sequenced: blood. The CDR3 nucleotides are TGTGCCAGCAGGCCAGCCGGGTCCCACGAGCAGTACTTC. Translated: CASRPAGSHEQYF.